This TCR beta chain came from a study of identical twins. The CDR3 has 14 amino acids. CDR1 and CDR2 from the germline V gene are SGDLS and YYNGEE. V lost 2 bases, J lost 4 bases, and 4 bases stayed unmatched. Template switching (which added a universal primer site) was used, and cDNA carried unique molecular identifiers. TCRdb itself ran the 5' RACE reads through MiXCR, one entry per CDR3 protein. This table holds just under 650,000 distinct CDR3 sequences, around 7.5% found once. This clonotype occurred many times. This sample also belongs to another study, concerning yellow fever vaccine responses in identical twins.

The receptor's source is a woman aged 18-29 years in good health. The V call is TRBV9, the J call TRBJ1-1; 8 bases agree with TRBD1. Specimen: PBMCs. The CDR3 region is CASSVLTGGTEAFF. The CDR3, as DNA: TGTGCCAGCAGCGTCCTAACAGGGGGCACTGAAGCTTTCTTT.